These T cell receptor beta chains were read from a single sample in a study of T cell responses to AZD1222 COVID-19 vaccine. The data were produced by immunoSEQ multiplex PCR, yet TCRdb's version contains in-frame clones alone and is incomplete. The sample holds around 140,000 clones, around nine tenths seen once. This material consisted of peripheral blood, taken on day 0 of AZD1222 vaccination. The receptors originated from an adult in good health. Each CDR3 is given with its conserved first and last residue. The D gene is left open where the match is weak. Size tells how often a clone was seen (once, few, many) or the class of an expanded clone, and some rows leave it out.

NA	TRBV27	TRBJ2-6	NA	CASTIWRGEGPGANVLTF	TGTGCCAGCACCATTTGGCGCGGGGAAGGTCCTGGGGCCAACGTCCTGACTTTC
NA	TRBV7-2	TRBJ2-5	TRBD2	CASSFHPGGQETQYF	TGTGCCAGCAGCTTTCATCCGGGGGGGCAAGAGACCCAGTACTTC
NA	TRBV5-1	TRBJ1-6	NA	CASSYIGGHRGNSPLHF	TGCGCCAGCAGCTATATAGGGGGTCACCGGGGGAATTCACCCCTCCACTTT
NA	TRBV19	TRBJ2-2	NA	CASNYRSNTGELFF	TGTGCCAGTAATTACAGATCGAACACCGGGGAGCTGTTTTTT
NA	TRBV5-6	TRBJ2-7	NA	CASSPGSSSVQYF	TGTGCCAGCAGCCCTGGCTCCTCCTCGGTGCAGTACTTC
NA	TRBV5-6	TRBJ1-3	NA	CASSLRGPLSGNTIYF	TGTGCCAGCAGCTTGCGGGGCCCGCTCTCTGGAAACACCATATATTTT
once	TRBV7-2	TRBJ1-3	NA	CASSFLPSSGNTIYF	TGTGCCAGCAGCTTCCTTCCCAGCTCTGGAAACACCATATATTTT
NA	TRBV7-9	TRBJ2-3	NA	CASSLLSGGGTDTQYF	TGTGCCAGCAGCTTATTATCAGGCGGGGGCACAGATACGCAGTATTTT
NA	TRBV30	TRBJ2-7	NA	CAWSRRVILRINYEQYF	TGTGCCTGGAGTCGCCGCGTTATATTAAGAATTAACTACGAGCAGTACTTC
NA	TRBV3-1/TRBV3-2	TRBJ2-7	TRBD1	CASSQDLGRDRAPYEQYF	TGTGCCAGCAGCCAAGATCTCGGCCGGGACAGGGCCCCCTATGAGCAGTACTTC
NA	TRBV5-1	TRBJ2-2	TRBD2	CASSLEASGRTGELFF	TGCGCCAGCAGCTTGGAGGCTAGCGGGAGGACCGGGGAGCTGTTTTTT
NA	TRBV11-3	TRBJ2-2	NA	CASSLSGANTGELFF	TGTGCCAGCAGTCTTTCAGGGGCGAACACCGGGGAGCTGTTTTTT
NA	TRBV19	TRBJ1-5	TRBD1	CASSPGRDREYQPQHF	TGTGCCAGTAGTCCAGGTAGGGACAGGGAATATCAGCCCCAGCATTTT
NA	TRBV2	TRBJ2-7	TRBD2	CASRAGVPYEQYF	TGTGCCAGTCGAGCGGGGGTACCTTACGAGCAGTACTTC
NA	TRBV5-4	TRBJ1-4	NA	CASSRPGGDEKLFF	TGTGCCAGCAGCCGGCCCGGGGGCGATGAAAAACTGTTTTTT
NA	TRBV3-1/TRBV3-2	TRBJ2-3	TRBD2	CASSQELAGGDTQYF	TGTGCCAGCAGCCAAGAACTAGCGGGAGGGGATACGCAGTATTTT
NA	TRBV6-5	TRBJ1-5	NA	CASSDGGLNQPQHF	TGTGCCAGCAGCGATGGGGGTCTCAATCAGCCCCAGCATTTT
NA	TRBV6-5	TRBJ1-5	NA	CASSYSRNVPQHF	TGTGCCAGCAGTTACAGCAGAAATGTCCCCCAGCATTTT
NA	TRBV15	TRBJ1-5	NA	CATSRDWQPQHF	TGTGCCACCAGCAGAGATTGGCAGCCCCAGCATTTT
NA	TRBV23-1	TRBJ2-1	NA	CASSSKWTSNSDNEQFF	TGCGCCAGCAGTAGCAAGTGGACCTCTAACTCGGACAATGAGCAGTTCTTC
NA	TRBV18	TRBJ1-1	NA	CASSPPWEGGEAFF	TGTGCCAGCTCACCACCCTGGGAAGGAGGTGAAGCTTTCTTT
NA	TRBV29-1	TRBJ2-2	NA	CSVLGGPTNTGELFF	TGCAGCGTCCTAGGAGGCCCTACGAACACCGGGGAGCTGTTTTTT
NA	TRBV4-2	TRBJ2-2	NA	CASSQDRATNWWAGTGELFF	TGTGCCAGCAGCCAAGACAGGGCAACGAACTGGTGGGCCGGCACCGGGGAGCTGTTTTTT
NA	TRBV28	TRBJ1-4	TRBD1	CASSRTGGGDEKLFF	TGTGCCAGCAGCCGGACAGGGGGTGGGGATGAAAAACTGTTTTTT
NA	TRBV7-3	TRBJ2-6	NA	CASSFAGTGANVLTF	TGTGCCAGCAGCTTCGCGGGAACTGGGGCCAACGTCCTGACTTTC
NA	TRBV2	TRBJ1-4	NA	CASSNDANEKLFF	TGTGCCAGCAGTAACGACGCTAATGAAAAACTGTTTTTT
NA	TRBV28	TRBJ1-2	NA	CASSSWAEGIRGYTF	TGTGCCAGCAGTTCATGGGCCGAGGGGATTAGGGGCTACACCTTC
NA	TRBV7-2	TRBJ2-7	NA	CASSLEIFSYEQYF	TGTGCCAGCAGCTTAGAAATCTTTTCCTACGAGCAGTACTTC
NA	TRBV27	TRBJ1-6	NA	CASSLRGYNSPLHF	TGTGCCAGCAGTTTAAGGGGATATAATTCACCCCTCCACTTT
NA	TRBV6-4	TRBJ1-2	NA	CASSDGRSNYGYTF	TGTGCCAGCAGTGACGGCAGATCAAACTATGGCTACACCTTC
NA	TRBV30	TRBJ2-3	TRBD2	CAWSVTGGRARLGTDTQYF	TGTGCCTGGAGTGTAACTGGCGGGAGGGCCCGTTTAGGCACAGATACGCAGTATTTT
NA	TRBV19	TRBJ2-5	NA	CASSIKGLETQYF	TGTGCCAGTAGTATAAAGGGTTTAGAGACCCAGTACTTC
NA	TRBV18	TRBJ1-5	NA	CASSPSNSNQPQHF	TGTGCCAGCTCACCCTCGAACAGCAATCAGCCCCAGCATTTT
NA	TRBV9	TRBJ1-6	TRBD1	CASSEGQGRTYNSPLHF	TGTGCCAGCAGCGAGGGACAGGGGAGGACCTATAATTCACCCCTCCACTTT
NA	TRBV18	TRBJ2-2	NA	CASSREQGDTGELFF	TGTGCCAGCTCACGGGAACAGGGCGACACCGGGGAGCTGTTTTTT
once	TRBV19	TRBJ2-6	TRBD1	CASVRQGSSGANVLTF	TGTGCCAGCGTGCGACAGGGAAGCTCTGGGGCCAACGTCCTGACTTTC
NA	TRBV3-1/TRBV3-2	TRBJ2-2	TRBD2	CASSHEWDYLTGELFF	TGTGCCAGCAGCCATGAATGGGACTACCTCACCGGGGAGCTGTTTTTT
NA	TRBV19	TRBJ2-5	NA	CASSPPPGDHF	TGTGCCAGTAGTCCACCACCGGGAGACCACTTC
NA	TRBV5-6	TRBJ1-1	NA	CASSSKNTEAFF	TGTGCCAGCAGCAGCAAGAACACTGAAGCTTTCTTT
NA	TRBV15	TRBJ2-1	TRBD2	CATSFGTSLKFF	TGTGCCACCAGTTTCGGGACTAGCCTGAAGTTCTTC
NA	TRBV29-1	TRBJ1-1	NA	CSVDKEFTEAFF	TGCAGCGTTGATAAGGAGTTCACTGAAGCTTTCTTT
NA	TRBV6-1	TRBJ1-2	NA	CASSEAWTVYGYTF	TGTGCCAGCAGTGAAGCGTGGACGGTTTATGGCTACACCTTC
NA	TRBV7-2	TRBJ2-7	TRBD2	CASSPNGGYEQYF	TGTGCCAGCAGCCCAAACGGGGGGTACGAGCAGTACTTC
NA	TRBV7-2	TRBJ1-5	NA	CASSLDVGRSGNQPQHF	TGTGCCAGCAGCTTAGATGTAGGCAGGTCGGGGAATCAGCCCCAGCATTTT
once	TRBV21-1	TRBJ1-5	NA	CASSINTGTANQPQHF	TGTGCCAGCAGCATTAACACCGGGACTGCTAATCAGCCCCAGCATTTT
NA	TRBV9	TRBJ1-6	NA	CASSVVGGSPLHF	TGTGCCAGCAGCGTAGTGGGGGGCTCACCCCTCCACTTT
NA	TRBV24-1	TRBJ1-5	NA	CATSVAGSNQPQHF	TGTGCCACCAGTGTCGCAGGGTCAAATCAGCCCCAGCATTTT
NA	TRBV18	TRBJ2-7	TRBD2	CASSPRTSGRFYEQYF	TGTGCCAGCTCACCCCGGACTAGCGGGAGATTCTACGAGCAGTACTTC
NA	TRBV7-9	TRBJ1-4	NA	CASSPDIALREKLFF	TGTGCCAGCAGCCCAGACATCGCCCTGAGAGAAAAACTGTTTTTT
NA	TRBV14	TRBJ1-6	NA	CASSQGNEGSPLHF	TGTGCCAGCAGCCAAGGGAATGAGGGCTCACCCCTCCACTTT
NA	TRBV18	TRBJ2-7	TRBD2	CASSGMGLALDEQYF	TGTGCCAGCTCTGGAATGGGACTAGCCCTCGACGAGCAGTACTTC
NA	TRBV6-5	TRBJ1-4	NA	CASRTVRGNEKLFF	TGTGCCAGCAGAACGGTTCGGGGTAATGAAAAACTGTTTTTT
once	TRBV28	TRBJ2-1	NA	CASSRRWSPYNEQFF	TGTGCCAGCAGTCGACGTTGGAGCCCCTACAATGAGCAGTTCTTC
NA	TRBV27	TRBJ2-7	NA	CASSLHLTYEQYF	TGTGCCAGCAGTTTACACCTTACCTACGAGCAGTACTTC
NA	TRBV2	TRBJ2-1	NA	CASRGLYNEQFF	TGTGCCAGCAGGGGATTATACAATGAGCAGTTCTTC